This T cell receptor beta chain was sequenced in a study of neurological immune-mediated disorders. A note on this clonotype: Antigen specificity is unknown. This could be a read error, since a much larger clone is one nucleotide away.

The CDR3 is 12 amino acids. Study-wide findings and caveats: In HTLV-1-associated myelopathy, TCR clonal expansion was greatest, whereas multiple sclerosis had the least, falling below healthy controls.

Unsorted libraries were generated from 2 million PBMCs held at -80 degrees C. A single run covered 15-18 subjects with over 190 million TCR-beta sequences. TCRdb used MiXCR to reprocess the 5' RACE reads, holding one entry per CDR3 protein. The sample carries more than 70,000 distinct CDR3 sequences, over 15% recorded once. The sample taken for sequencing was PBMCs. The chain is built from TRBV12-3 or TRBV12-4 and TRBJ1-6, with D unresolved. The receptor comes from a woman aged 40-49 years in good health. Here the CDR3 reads CVSSLYNSPLHF. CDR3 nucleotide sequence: TGTGTCAGCAGTTTGTATAATTCACCCCTCCACTTT.